The rows below give T cell receptor beta chains drawn from one sample of a study of beta chain features in type 1 diabetes. The method was immunoSEQ multiplex PCR; TCRdb's version includes in-frame clones alone and lacks a portion of them. The sample lists approximately 170,000 clones; roughly 8% were seen once. The source material was central memory CD4+ T cells from blood. These receptor sequences come from a woman aged 40 to 49 with type 1 diabetes. Each CDR3 is given with its conserved first and last residue. Fields, in order: J gene, D gene, V gene, clone size, CDR3 length, CDR3 protein, CDR3 DNA. The D gene is left open where the match is weak. Expanded clones are given a class, and other clones once, few, many or no size at all.

j_call: TRBJ2-5; d_call: TRBD2; v_call: TRBV28; clone_size: -; cdr3_length: 17; cdr3_aa: CASTTYYPGLGVETQYF; cdr3_nt: TGTGCCAGTACGACGTATTATCCGGGACTAGGAGTGGAGACCCAGTACTTC
j_call: TRBJ1-1; d_call: -; v_call: TRBV6-5; clone_size: few; cdr3_length: 15; cdr3_aa: CASSYAAALNTEAFF; cdr3_nt: TGTGCCAGCAGTTACGCTGCGGCTTTGAACACTGAAGCTTTCTTT
j_call: TRBJ1-2; d_call: TRBD1; v_call: TRBV7-3; clone_size: -; cdr3_length: 15; cdr3_aa: CASSPTGQGNYGYTF; cdr3_nt: TGTGCCAGCAGCCCCACAGGACAGGGAAACTATGGCTACACCTTC
j_call: TRBJ1-2; d_call: TRBD1; v_call: TRBV7-2; clone_size: many; cdr3_length: 14; cdr3_aa: CASSFRDRDLGYTF; cdr3_nt: TGTGCCAGCAGCTTCCGGGACAGGGATCTGGGCTACACCTTC
j_call: TRBJ2-1; d_call: TRBD2; v_call: TRBV28; clone_size: few; cdr3_length: 15; cdr3_aa: CASRKAGSSYNEQFF; cdr3_nt: TGTGCCAGCAGAAAAGCGGGGAGCTCCTACAATGAGCAGTTCTTC
j_call: TRBJ1-4; d_call: TRBD1; v_call: TRBV4-3; clone_size: many; cdr3_length: 15; cdr3_aa: CASSQALDRAEKLFF; cdr3_nt: TGCGCCAGCAGCCAAGCCCTGGACAGGGCTGAAAAACTGTTTTTT
j_call: TRBJ2-3; d_call: -; v_call: TRBV9; clone_size: few; cdr3_length: 13; cdr3_aa: CASSASFTDTQYF; cdr3_nt: TGTGCCAGCAGCGCGTCTTTCACAGATACGCAGTATTTT
j_call: TRBJ1-1; d_call: -; v_call: TRBV10-3; clone_size: -; cdr3_length: 14; cdr3_aa: CAISGGRTNTEAFF; cdr3_nt: TGTGCCATCAGTGGGGGCAGGACGAACACTGAAGCTTTCTTT
j_call: TRBJ1-1; d_call: -; v_call: TRBV9; clone_size: many; cdr3_length: 13; cdr3_aa: CASSVASGTEAFF; cdr3_nt: TGTGCCAGCAGCGTAGCCAGCGGCACTGAAGCTTTCTTT
j_call: TRBJ2-3; d_call: -; v_call: TRBV28; clone_size: few; cdr3_length: 15; cdr3_aa: CASSLLDGSTDTQYF; cdr3_nt: TGTGCCAGCAGTTTACTCGACGGGAGTACAGATACGCAGTATTTT
j_call: TRBJ1-2; d_call: -; v_call: TRBV2; clone_size: -; cdr3_length: 14; cdr3_aa: CASSEAQGLYGYTF; cdr3_nt: TGTGCCAGCAGTGAAGCGCAGGGGCTCTATGGCTACACCTTC
j_call: TRBJ2-7; d_call: TRBD2; v_call: TRBV6-6; clone_size: -; cdr3_length: 12; cdr3_aa: CATSASGYEQYF; cdr3_nt: TGTGCCACCTCGGCTAGCGGCTACGAGCAGTACTTC
j_call: TRBJ1-6; d_call: -; v_call: TRBV4-3; clone_size: few; cdr3_length: 12; cdr3_aa: CASSQAVAPLHF; cdr3_nt: TGCGCCAGCAGCCAAGCGGTAGCACCCCTCCACTTT
j_call: TRBJ1-1; d_call: -; v_call: TRBV5-1; clone_size: many; cdr3_length: 14; cdr3_aa: CASSAESGLTEAFF; cdr3_nt: TGCGCCAGCAGCGCGGAATCCGGATTGACTGAAGCTTTCTTT
j_call: TRBJ2-7; d_call: TRBD1; v_call: TRBV2; clone_size: -; cdr3_length: 15; cdr3_aa: CASSGRDRGSPEQYF; cdr3_nt: TGTGCCAGCAGTGGCCGGGACAGGGGTTCCCCCGAGCAGTACTTC
j_call: TRBJ2-1; d_call: TRBD1; v_call: TRBV7-8; clone_size: once; cdr3_length: 15; cdr3_aa: CASSPGDSTYNEQFF; cdr3_nt: TGTGCCAGCAGCCCTGGGGACAGTACATACAATGAGCAGTTCTTC
j_call: TRBJ1-5; d_call: -; v_call: TRBV27; clone_size: -; cdr3_length: 13; cdr3_aa: CASSFQGNQPQHF; cdr3_nt: TGTGCCAGCAGTTTCCAGGGAAATCAGCCCCAGCATTTT
j_call: TRBJ1-1; d_call: TRBD1; v_call: TRBV7-3; clone_size: -; cdr3_length: 17; cdr3_aa: CASSLKPPGQGSTEAFF; cdr3_nt: TGTGCCAGCAGCTTAAAACCCCCGGGACAGGGAAGCACTGAAGCTTTCTTT
j_call: TRBJ2-1; d_call: TRBD1; v_call: TRBV19; clone_size: -; cdr3_length: 15; cdr3_aa: CASIRGGTGGNEQFF; cdr3_nt: TGTGCCAGTATCCGGGGCGGGACAGGGGGCAATGAGCAGTTCTTC
j_call: TRBJ2-1; d_call: -; v_call: TRBV7-9; clone_size: -; cdr3_length: 14; cdr3_aa: CASSLGGYYNEQFF; cdr3_nt: TGTGCCAGCAGCTTAGGGGGCTACTACAATGAGCAGTTCTTC
j_call: TRBJ2-5; d_call: -; v_call: TRBV5-1; clone_size: -; cdr3_length: 15; cdr3_aa: CASSPAADVRETQYF; cdr3_nt: TGCGCCAGCAGCCCCGCAGCGGACGTCCGGGAGACCCAGTACTTC
j_call: TRBJ2-3; d_call: TRBD2; v_call: TRBV15; clone_size: few; cdr3_length: 15; cdr3_aa: CATSPGGGGTDTQYF; cdr3_nt: TGTGCCACCAGCCCAGGAGGCGGGGGGACAGATACGCAGTATTTT
j_call: TRBJ1-5; d_call: -; v_call: TRBV4-2; clone_size: -; cdr3_length: 13; cdr3_aa: CASSQARAQPQHF; cdr3_nt: TGTGCCAGCAGCCAAGCCCGAGCCCAGCCCCAGCATTTT
j_call: TRBJ2-5; d_call: TRBD2; v_call: TRBV7-9; clone_size: -; cdr3_length: 14; cdr3_aa: CASSLAGGPETQYF; cdr3_nt: TGTGCCAGCAGCCTAGCGGGAGGGCCAGAGACCCAGTACTTC
j_call: TRBJ2-2; d_call: TRBD1; v_call: TRBV2; clone_size: many; cdr3_length: 15; cdr3_aa: CASNGQGRNTGELFF; cdr3_nt: TGTGCCAGCAACGGACAGGGGAGGAACACCGGGGAGCTGTTTTTT
j_call: TRBJ1-2; d_call: -; v_call: TRBV19; clone_size: many; cdr3_length: 11; cdr3_aa: CASLGLNGYTF; cdr3_nt: TGTGCCAGTCTAGGATTGAATGGCTACACCTTC
j_call: TRBJ1-5; d_call: -; v_call: TRBV7-2; clone_size: -; cdr3_length: 13; cdr3_aa: CASSPSSNQPQHF; cdr3_nt: TGTGCCAGCAGCCCGTCTAGCAATCAGCCCCAGCATTTT
j_call: TRBJ2-5; d_call: -; v_call: TRBV7-7; clone_size: few; cdr3_length: 13; cdr3_aa: CASSLDRAETQYF; cdr3_nt: TGTGCCAGCAGCTTAGACAGGGCTGAGACCCAGTACTTC
j_call: TRBJ1-1; d_call: -; v_call: TRBV5-1; clone_size: few; cdr3_length: 13; cdr3_aa: CASSLVDNTEAFF; cdr3_nt: TGCGCCAGCAGCTTGGTAGATAACACTGAAGCTTTCTTT
j_call: TRBJ2-3; d_call: TRBD2; v_call: TRBV6-5; clone_size: few; cdr3_length: 15; cdr3_aa: CAISQTSGSADTQYF; cdr3_nt: TGTGCCATCAGCCAAACTAGCGGGAGCGCAGATACGCAGTATTTT
j_call: TRBJ1-4; d_call: -; v_call: TRBV7-8; clone_size: few; cdr3_length: 13; cdr3_aa: CASSFSTNEKLFF; cdr3_nt: TGTGCCAGCAGCTTCTCAACTAATGAAAAACTGTTTTTT
j_call: TRBJ2-7; d_call: -; v_call: TRBV5-1; clone_size: few; cdr3_length: 15; cdr3_aa: CASSENRDLPYEQYF; cdr3_nt: TGCGCCAGCAGTGAGAACAGGGACCTTCCCTACGAGCAGTACTTC
j_call: TRBJ1-1; d_call: -; v_call: TRBV25-1; clone_size: -; cdr3_length: 12; cdr3_aa: CASSPRGGEAFF; cdr3_nt: TGTGCCAGCAGTCCAAGGGGCGGTGAAGCTTTCTTT
j_call: TRBJ2-5; d_call: TRBD1; v_call: TRBV5-6; clone_size: -; cdr3_length: 15; cdr3_aa: CASSLAGQGGETQYF; cdr3_nt: TGTGCCAGCAGCTTAGCGGGACAGGGAGGGGAGACCCAGTACTTC
j_call: TRBJ2-2; d_call: -; v_call: TRBV19; clone_size: few; cdr3_length: 15; cdr3_aa: CASSIQQNVAGELFF; cdr3_nt: TGTGCCAGTAGTATACAACAGAATGTGGCCGGGGAGCTGTTTTTT
j_call: TRBJ1-5; d_call: -; v_call: TRBV28; clone_size: -; cdr3_length: 15; cdr3_aa: CASSSQGTSNQPQHF; cdr3_nt: TGTGCCAGCAGCTCCCAGGGAACTAGCAATCAGCCCCAGCATTTT
j_call: TRBJ2-1; d_call: -; v_call: TRBV28; clone_size: few; cdr3_length: 14; cdr3_aa: CASSGTPRYNEQFF; cdr3_nt: TGTGCCAGCAGTGGGACTCCCCGTTACAATGAGCAGTTCTTC
j_call: TRBJ1-5; d_call: -; v_call: TRBV16; clone_size: many; cdr3_length: 14; cdr3_aa: CASSWTYGNQPQHF; cdr3_nt: TGTGCCAGCAGCTGGACATATGGCAATCAGCCCCAGCATTTT
j_call: TRBJ2-1; d_call: -; v_call: TRBV6-1; clone_size: -; cdr3_length: 13; cdr3_aa: CASSYRPGGEQFF; cdr3_nt: TGTGCCAGCAGCTACAGGCCCGGGGGTGAGCAGTTCTTC
j_call: TRBJ2-7; d_call: TRBD2; v_call: TRBV27; clone_size: many; cdr3_length: 14; cdr3_aa: CASSSLAGDDEQYF; cdr3_nt: TGTGCCAGCAGTTCCCTAGCGGGGGACGACGAGCAGTACTTC
j_call: TRBJ2-7; d_call: -; v_call: TRBV7-9; clone_size: once; cdr3_length: 13; cdr3_aa: CASSPPGDYEQYF; cdr3_nt: TGTGCCAGCAGCCCACCCGGCGACTACGAGCAGTACTTC
j_call: TRBJ1-2; d_call: TRBD1; v_call: TRBV30; clone_size: few; cdr3_length: 17; cdr3_aa: CAWSPRDRGRFGYGYTF; cdr3_nt: TGTGCCTGGAGTCCCCGGGACAGGGGGCGATTTGGCTATGGCTACACCTTC
j_call: TRBJ2-1; d_call: TRBD1; v_call: TRBV7-2; clone_size: -; cdr3_length: 15; cdr3_aa: CASSFRTGGHNEQFF; cdr3_nt: TGTGCCAGCAGCTTTAGGACAGGGGGCCACAATGAGCAGTTCTTC
j_call: TRBJ1-2; d_call: TRBD1; v_call: TRBV7-9; clone_size: once; cdr3_length: 17; cdr3_aa: CASSPEGRGRANYGYTF; cdr3_nt: TGTGCCAGCAGCCCAGAGGGCAGGGGGCGAGCTAACTATGGCTACACCTTC
j_call: TRBJ1-1; d_call: -; v_call: TRBV7-3; clone_size: -; cdr3_length: 15; cdr3_aa: CASRWSDDEGTEAFF; cdr3_nt: TGTGCCAGCAGGTGGTCGGACGACGAGGGCACTGAAGCTTTCTTT
j_call: TRBJ1-1; d_call: -; v_call: TRBV4-3; clone_size: few; cdr3_length: 15; cdr3_aa: CASSQDEGSWAEAFF; cdr3_nt: TGCGCCAGCAGCCAAGATGAGGGAAGCTGGGCTGAAGCTTTCTTT
j_call: TRBJ1-1; d_call: TRBD1; v_call: TRBV2; clone_size: -; cdr3_length: 14; cdr3_aa: CASRLDRENTEAFF; cdr3_nt: TGTGCCAGCAGACTGGACAGGGAGAACACTGAAGCTTTCTTT
j_call: TRBJ2-3; d_call: TRBD2; v_call: TRBV27; clone_size: -; cdr3_length: 15; cdr3_aa: CASGPGGSSTDTQYF; cdr3_nt: TGTGCCAGCGGCCCCGGGGGGTCTAGCACAGATACGCAGTATTTT
j_call: TRBJ2-3; d_call: -; v_call: TRBV29-1; clone_size: few; cdr3_length: 14; cdr3_aa: CSVQRTALADTQYF; cdr3_nt: TGCAGCGTTCAGAGGACAGCTTTGGCAGATACGCAGTATTTT
j_call: TRBJ2-1; d_call: -; v_call: TRBV18; clone_size: -; cdr3_length: 14; cdr3_aa: CASSPTKGLNEQFF; cdr3_nt: TGTGCCAGCTCACCAACGAAAGGACTTAATGAGCAGTTCTTC
j_call: TRBJ2-3; d_call: -; v_call: TRBV7-2; clone_size: -; cdr3_length: 16; cdr3_aa: CASSLGRGMGPDTQYF; cdr3_nt: TGTGCCAGCAGCCTCGGACGGGGGATGGGACCAGATACGCAGTATTTT
j_call: TRBJ2-2; d_call: -; v_call: TRBV5-1; clone_size: few; cdr3_length: 15; cdr3_aa: CASSPQRVNTGELFF; cdr3_nt: TGCGCCAGCAGCCCCCAGCGGGTTAACACCGGGGAGCTGTTTTTT
j_call: TRBJ1-4; d_call: -; v_call: TRBV19; clone_size: -; cdr3_length: 15; cdr3_aa: CASSITASTNEKLFF; cdr3_nt: TGTGCCAGTAGTATTACAGCCTCAACTAATGAAAAACTGTTTTTT